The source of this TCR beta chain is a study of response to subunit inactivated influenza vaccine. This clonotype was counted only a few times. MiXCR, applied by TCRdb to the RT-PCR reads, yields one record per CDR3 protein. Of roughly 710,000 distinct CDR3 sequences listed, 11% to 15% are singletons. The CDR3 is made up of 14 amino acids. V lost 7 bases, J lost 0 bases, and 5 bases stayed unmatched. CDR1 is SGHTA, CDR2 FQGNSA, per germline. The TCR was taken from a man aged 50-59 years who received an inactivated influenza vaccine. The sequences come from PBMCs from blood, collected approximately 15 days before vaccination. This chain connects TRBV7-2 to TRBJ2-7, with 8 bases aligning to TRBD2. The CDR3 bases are TGTGCCAGCAACAAGCGGGGGAGCTCCTACGAGCAGTACTTC. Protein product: CASNKRGSSYEQYF.